This entry lists 17 T cell receptor beta chains sequenced from one sample in a study of cytomegalovirus exposure and HLA in healthy donors. The PCR made use of 60 Vbeta and 13 Jbeta primers. Profiling relied on immunoSEQ multiplex PCR, and the TCRdb table lists in-frame clones only, not all of them. Of 55,000 to 70,000 clones detected, 83% appear once; the ten largest clones hold 1.6%. Source material: PBMCs. The receptors here all came from a human donor in good health.

The rearrangement joins TRBV10-3 to TRBJ1-1; 9 positions agree with TRBD1. This CDR3 contains 13 residues. V shed 8 bases and J 3 bases; nucleotides not matched to a gene: 4. Germline CDR1 is ENHRY and CDR2 is SYGVKD. This chain's CDR3 is CAIQQGADTEAFF. In DNA form, the CDR3 reads TGTGCCATCCAACAGGGGGCGGACACTGAAGCTTTCTTT.

The chain employs TRBV25-1 and TRBJ1-1; 8 nucleotides agree with TRBD1. Germline CDR1 MGHDK, CDR2 SYGVNS. The CDR3 is 14 residues long. The V and J ends lost 3 bases and 5 bases, in that order; junction bases with no gene match: 5. The CDR3 here is CASSETGDGTEAFF. The CDR3 DNA sequence: TGTGCCAGCAGTGAGACAGGGGATGGGACTGAAGCTTTCTTT.

The chain uses TRBV5-4 and TRBJ1-3; D may be TRBD1 (5 bases). Germline CDR1 SGHNT, CDR2 YYREEE (reference sequence). This CDR3 contains 15 residues. Trimming took off 0 bases at V and 2 bases at J, with 9 bases between the two ends. The CDR3, as DNA: TGTGCCAGCAGCTTGGGAGTACAGGCTGGAAACACCATATATTTT. Residues: CASSLGVQAGNTIYF.

The genes are TRBV27 and TRBJ2-1; possibly TRBD2 for D (6 bases). V lost 5 bases and J lost 2, with 19 bases in between. The germline V gene encodes CDR1 MNHEY and CDR2 SMNVEV (reference sequence). The CDR3 runs 17 residues. DNA of the CDR3: TGTGCCAGCAGTACGTGGTCGGAGGGACCAACCTACAATGAGCAGTTCTTC. Its protein product is CASSTWSEGPTYNEQFF.

This clone occurred once. The chain combines TRBV21-1 with TRBJ1-2; the table's D call, TRBD1, has no DNA check behind it. TRBV21-1 is described as a pseudogene. The CDR3 totals 16 residues. CDR3 coding DNA: TGTGCCAGCAGCAAAGGATCTGGACAGGTCCCCCGAGGCTACACCTTC. It translates to CASSKGSGQVPRGYTF.

The chain is built from TRBV25-1 and TRBJ1-6, with 8 bases matching TRBD1. J gave up 7 bases and V 4 bases, and 6 bases lay outside the gene matches. The germline V gene encodes CDR1 MGHDK and CDR2 SYGVNS. The CDR3 runs to 15 residues. The DNA for the CDR3 is TGTGCCAGCAGTGCGCACAGGGGGAACAATTCACCCCTCCACTTT. Translation gives CASSAHRGNNSPLHF.

For the CDR3, the DNA is TGCGCCAGCAGCAGCCAAGGGTCGGGGGACGAAAAACTGTTTTTT. Translation: CASSSQGSGDEKLFF. This chain joins TRBV5-1 and TRBJ1-4; a weak D match, TRBD1 (5 bases). The germline V and J ends were trimmed by 4 bases and 8 bases, with 18 bases remaining between them. This CDR3 comprises 15 residues. Looked up from germline, CDR1 is SGHRS and CDR2 is YFSETQ.

The gene calls are TRBV18 and TRBJ1-5; possibly TRBD1 for D (5 bases). This CDR3 comprises 14 residues. The V gene lost 2 bases and the J gene lost 5 bases, with 10 bases spanning the gap. The germline V gene encodes CDR1 KGHSH and CDR2 LQKENI. The CDR3 DNA reads TGTGCCAGCTCACCAACTCCCAGGGATCAGCCCCAGCATTTT. Protein sequence: CASSPTPRDQPQHF. Using reference TRBV18 and TRBJ1-5 for the parts outside the CDR3, the full variable domain is NAGVMQNPRHLVRRRGQEARLRCSPMKGHSHVYWYRQLPEEGLKFMVYLQKENIIDESGMPKERFSAEFPKEGPSILRIQQVVRGDSAAYFCASSPTPRDQPQHFGDGTRLSIL.

In regard to this clone: Germline and junction disagree at one end, which may indicate a read error. This rearrangement joins TRBV7-9 to TRBJ1-1, with TRBD1 identical over 7 bases. Germline V lookup: CDR1 SEHNR, CDR2 FQNEAQ (reference sequence). There are 13 residues in the CDR3. This CDR3 reads CSSSANRGTEAFF. The CDR3 coding sequence is TGTTCCAGCAGCGCAAACAGGGGAACTGAAGCTTTCTTT.

The V and J genes are TRBV7-2 and TRBJ2-3; possible D gene TRBD1, 5 bases. CDR3 length: 16 amino acids. The V end was cut by 5 bases, the J end by 1 base, with 16 bases between. Germline CDR1 SGHTA, CDR2 FQGNSA. The CDR3 region is CASSRNIGVGTDTQYF. CDR3 bases: TGTGCCAGCAGCCGTAATATAGGGGTGGGCACAGATACGCAGTATTTT.

V gene TRBV30 combines with J gene TRBJ1-1; 7 bases are shared with TRBD1. The CDR3 is 13 amino acids. Germline V gives CDR1 GTSNPN, CDR2 SVGIG (reference sequence). Trimming took 8 bases from V and 1 from J; bases not matched to a gene: 7. The CDR3 is CAGGDSRNTEAFF. Written as DNA, the CDR3 is TGTGCCGGCGGGGACAGCCGGAACACTGAAGCTTTCTTT.

This sequence joins TRBV5-3 and TRBJ1-5; no clear D. TRBV5-3 is known as an ORF, though its function is uncertain. The CDR3 covers 17 residues. Deletions cut 4 bases from V and 0 bases from J, with 17 bases between. CDR3 DNA: TGTGCCAGAAGCCCCGTACCCCCAGTTGGTAGCAATCAGCCCCAGCATTTT. Protein product: CARSPVPPVGSNQPQHF.

This clone was seen more than once but under ten times. This chain joins TRBV16 and TRBJ1-5, with a tentative D call TRBD1 (6 bases). Germline assignment: CDR1 KGHSY and CDR2 FQNENV. This CDR3 contains 14 residues. The ends were cut back, 3 bases at V and 7 bases at J, with 13 bases in the middle. The chain's CDR3 is CASSQLQGKQPQHF. The CDR3 DNA reads as TGTGCCAGCAGCCAGCTACAGGGTAAGCAGCCCCAGCATTTT.

This chain links TRBV7-2 with TRBJ2-3; 7 bases are shared with TRBD2. This CDR3 spans 16 amino acids. Trimming at V came to 2 bases and at J to 1 base, leaving 6 bases not matched to a gene. Germline CDR1 and CDR2: SGHTA and FQGNSA. This CDR3 is CASSLRSAGGTDTQYF. The CDR3 DNA follows: TGTGCCAGCAGCTTAAGGTCGGCGGGGGGCACAGATACGCAGTATTTT. The full variable domain, with the rest looked up from reference TRBV7-2 and TRBJ2-3, is GAGVSQSPSNKVTEKGKDVELRCDPISGHTALYWYRQSLGQGLEFLIYFQGNSAPDKSGLPSDRFSAERTGGSVSTLTIQRTQQEDSAVYLCASSLRSAGGTDTQYFGPGTRLTVL.

The chain couples TRBV27 to TRBJ2-7; 10 bases map to TRBD2. The CDR3 spans 14 residues. CDR1 MNHEY and CDR2 SMNVEV come from the germline V gene (reference sequence). The V segment lost 3 bases and the J segment 4 bases; nucleotides outside the gene matches: 3. The CDR3 reads CASSFLAGVYEQYF. In nucleotides, the CDR3 is TGTGCCAGCAGTTTCCTAGCGGGAGTGTACGAGCAGTACTTC.

The V gene is TRBV28, the J gene TRBJ2-7; D perhaps matches TRBD1 (6 bases). Trimming took off 6 bases at V and 3 bases at J, with 15 bases between the two ends. CDR1 and CDR2 from the germline V gene are MDHEN and SYDVKM. This CDR3 region has 14 residues. CDR3 residues: CASSEGQLLYEQYF. The CDR3 nucleotides read TGTGCCAGCAGCGAAGGACAGCTACTCTACGAGCAGTACTTC.

To note about this clone: The germline gene is not matched at one end of the junction; a read error may be the cause. This chain joins TRBV6-6 and TRBJ1-4, with a weak D call TRBD1 (6 bases). The CDR3 totals 14 residues. The germline V gene encodes CDR1 MNHNY and CDR2 SVGAGI (reference sequence). In DNA form, the CDR3 reads TGTGCCAGCAGTTACCCAGGGGACAATGAAGAACTGTTTTTT. Residues: CASSYPGDNEELFF.